This is a list of T cell receptor beta chains from one sample in a study of OX40 agonist ivuxolimab in advanced cancers. Assay used: immunoSEQ multiplex PCR; TCRdb lists only in-frame clones, some missing. The data show 97,000 or so clones, with around 91% seen just once and around 0.16% held by the top ten. The input for sequencing was CD4+ or CD8+ T cells sorted from blood, taken in a trial of the OX40 agonist ivuxolimab. The receptors were sampled from an adult with an advanced solid tumor such as melanoma, head and neck, liver or kidney cancer. Both conserved end residues are part of each CDR3. The order of the fields is V gene, J gene, clone size, D gene, CDR3 DNA, CDR3 protein. The D gene is left open where the match is weak. Size values are once, few and many counts, or a class for expanded clones, and some rows have none.

V gene: TRBV2; J gene: TRBJ1-5; clone size: .; D gene: .; CDR3 DNA: TGTGCCAGCAGTCCTCGTGGGAGGGCCAATCAGCCCCAGCATTTT; CDR3 protein: CASSPRGRANQPQHF
V gene: TRBV2; J gene: TRBJ1-2; clone size: .; D gene: .; CDR3 DNA: TGTGCCAGCAGTGAAGCGCTTAAGGGTGGCTACACCTTC; CDR3 protein: CASSEALKGGYTF
V gene: TRBV5-6; J gene: TRBJ2-7; clone size: .; D gene: .; CDR3 DNA: TGTGCCAGCAGCTTTCGAGACGGACCCTACGAGCAGTACTTC; CDR3 protein: CASSFRDGPYEQYF
V gene: TRBV15; J gene: TRBJ1-4; clone size: .; D gene: .; CDR3 DNA: TGTGCCACCAGCAGAGATCTTCGGGAGACAAAACTGTTTTTT; CDR3 protein: CATSRDLRETKLFF
V gene: TRBV6-4; J gene: TRBJ1-1; clone size: .; D gene: .; CDR3 DNA: TGTGCCAGTATCAACAGCAAGAACACTGAAGCTTTCTTT; CDR3 protein: CASINSKNTEAFF
V gene: TRBV28; J gene: TRBJ2-7; clone size: .; D gene: .; CDR3 DNA: TGTGCCAGCTGCAATGGGGGTTACTACGAGCAGTACTTC; CDR3 protein: CASCNGGYYEQYF
V gene: TRBV6-1; J gene: TRBJ1-4; clone size: once; D gene: TRBD1; CDR3 DNA: TGTGCCGGTAAAAACAGGGGACGTAATGAAAAACTGTTTTTT; CDR3 protein: CAGKNRGRNEKLFF
V gene: TRBV10-3; J gene: TRBJ1-3; clone size: .; D gene: .; CDR3 DNA: TGTGCCATCAGTGAAGGTGGCTTTTCTGGAAACACCATATATTTT; CDR3 protein: CAISEGGFSGNTIYF
V gene: TRBV5-1; J gene: TRBJ2-7; clone size: .; D gene: TRBD1; CDR3 DNA: TGCGCCAGCAGCTTGGGCAGGGGGCTTCCCTCAGTCTACTTC; CDR3 protein: CASSLGRGLPSVYF
V gene: TRBV30; J gene: TRBJ2-7; clone size: .; D gene: .; CDR3 DNA: TGTGCCTGGGCCATGGGGCTTTACGAGCAGTACTTC; CDR3 protein: CAWAMGLYEQYF
V gene: TRBV10-2; J gene: TRBJ2-5; clone size: once; D gene: TRBD1; CDR3 DNA: TGCGCCAGCAGTGAAGACAGGGGGCGCGGAGAGACCCAGTACTTC; CDR3 protein: CASSEDRGRGETQYF
V gene: TRBV11-2; J gene: TRBJ2-5; clone size: .; D gene: TRBD2; CDR3 DNA: TGTGCCAGCAGCTTAGGGCGGGGGGGCCTAGAGACCCAGTACTTC; CDR3 protein: CASSLGRGGLETQYF